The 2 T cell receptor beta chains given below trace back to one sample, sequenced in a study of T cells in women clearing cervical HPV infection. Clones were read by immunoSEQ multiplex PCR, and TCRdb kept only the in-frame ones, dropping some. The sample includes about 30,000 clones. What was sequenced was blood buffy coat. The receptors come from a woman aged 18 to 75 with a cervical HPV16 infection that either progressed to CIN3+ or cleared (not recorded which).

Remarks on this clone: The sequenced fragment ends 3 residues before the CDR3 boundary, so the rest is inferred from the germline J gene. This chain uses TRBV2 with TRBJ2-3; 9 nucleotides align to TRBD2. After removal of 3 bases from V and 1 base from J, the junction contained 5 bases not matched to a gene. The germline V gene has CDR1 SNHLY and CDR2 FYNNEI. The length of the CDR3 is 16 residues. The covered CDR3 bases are TGTGCCAGCAGTGAGTTGGTAGCGGGAGGCACAGATACG. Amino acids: CASSELVAGGTDT. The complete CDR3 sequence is CASSELVAGGTDTQYF.

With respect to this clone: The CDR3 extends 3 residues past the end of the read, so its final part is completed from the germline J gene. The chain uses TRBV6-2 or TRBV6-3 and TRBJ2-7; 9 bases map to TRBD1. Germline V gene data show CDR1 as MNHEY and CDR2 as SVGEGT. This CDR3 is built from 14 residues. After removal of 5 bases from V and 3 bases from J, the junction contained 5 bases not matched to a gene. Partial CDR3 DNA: TGTGCCAGCAGTCGACAGGGGGTGGGCTACGAG. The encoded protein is CASSRQGVGYE. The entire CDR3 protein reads CASSRQGVGYEQYF.